This is a list of T cell receptor beta chains from one sample in a study of tumour-infiltrating T cells in Burkitt lymphoma. Libraries were prepared by immunoSEQ multiplex PCR; TCRdb keeps only in-frame clonotypes and omits some of them. The data contain 3,900 or so clones, 14% of them singletons. Material: tumor tissue. These receptors all come from a human donor with Burkitt lymphoma. Both conserved end residues are part of each CDR3. Fields, in order: CDR3 protein, CDR3 DNA, V gene, clone size, D gene, J gene. A D gene is named only where the DNA matches it firmly. Clone size, where shown, is once, few, many, or a class for clones that have expanded.

CDR3: CASSPLDSYEQYF; DNA: TGTGCCAGCAGCCCGCTGGACAGCTACGAGCAGTACTTC; V: TRBV11-2; size: .; D: .; J: TRBJ2-7
CDR3: CASSLVRSPGNTIYF; DNA: TGTGCCAGCAGCTTGGTTAGGTCTCCTGGAAACACCATATATTTT; V: TRBV7-2; size: few; D: .; J: TRBJ1-3
CDR3: CATSRGQGWSNEKLFF; DNA: TGTGCCACCAGCAGGGGACAGGGCTGGTCTAATGAAAAACTGTTTTTT; V: TRBV15; size: .; D: TRBD1; J: TRBJ1-4
CDR3: CSVEVSSGNTIYF; DNA: TGCAGCGTTGAGGTCAGCTCTGGAAACACCATATATTTT; V: TRBV29-1; size: .; D: .; J: TRBJ1-3
CDR3: CATSREASGGEKQFF; DNA: TGTGCCACCAGCAGAGAGGCTAGCGGGGGGGAGAAGCAGTTCTTC; V: TRBV15; size: few; D: TRBD2; J: TRBJ2-1
CDR3: CASSLKPGLQVDEKLFF; DNA: TGTGCCAGCAGCCTAAAACCGGGACTCCAGGTGGATGAAAAACTGTTTTTT; V: TRBV4-2; size: .; D: .; J: TRBJ1-4
CDR3: CASSLTPNYEQYF; DNA: TGTGCCAGCAGTTTAACCCCCAACTACGAGCAGTACTTC; V: TRBV27; size: few; D: .; J: TRBJ2-7
CDR3: CANFKALIYGYTF; DNA: TGTGCCAACTTCAAGGCCTTAATCTATGGCTACACCTTC; V: TRBV6-1; size: few; D: .; J: TRBJ1-2
CDR3: CASSSTGGGDTQYF; DNA: TGCGCCAGCAGCTCGACCGGGGGGGGAGATACGCAGTATTTT; V: TRBV5-1; size: .; D: TRBD2; J: TRBJ2-3
CDR3: CASSLESGGYNEQFF; DNA: TGCGCCAGCAGCTTGGAGAGCGGGGGGTACAATGAGCAGTTCTTC; V: TRBV5-1; size: .; D: TRBD2; J: TRBJ2-1
CDR3: CATALGRTYNEQFF; DNA: TGTGCCACCGCGCTCGGGAGAACCTACAATGAGCAGTTCTTC; V: TRBV15; size: .; D: .; J: TRBJ2-1
CDR3: CASSTPRTTALTKNIQYF; DNA: TGTGCCAGCAGTACCCCCCGGACTACCGCCTTAACCAAAAACATTCAGTACTTC; V: TRBV28; size: .; D: .; J: TRBJ2-4
CDR3: CASSLSRGRETQYF; DNA: TGTGCCAGCAGCTTGAGTAGGGGGCGAGAGACCCAGTACTTC; V: TRBV5-4; size: few; D: TRBD1; J: TRBJ2-5
CDR3: CASSLTGADTQYF; DNA: TGTGCCAGCAGCTTAACAGGGGCAGATACGCAGTATTTT; V: TRBV7-3; size: once; D: .; J: TRBJ2-3
CDR3: CAWSVPLSNEAFF; DNA: TGTGCCTGGAGTGTACCCCTTTCGAATGAAGCTTTCTTT; V: TRBV30; size: few; D: .; J: TRBJ1-1
CDR3: CSGTSGIRGTQYF; DNA: TGCAGCGGGACTAGCGGGATCCGGGGGACCCAGTACTTC; V: TRBV29-1; size: few; D: TRBD2; J: TRBJ2-5
CDR3: CAWSTGGEVGYEQYF; DNA: TGTGCCTGGAGTACCGGGGGGGAGGTAGGCTACGAGCAGTACTTC; V: TRBV30; size: .; D: TRBD2; J: TRBJ2-7